This is a list of T cell receptor beta chains from one sample in a study of shared clonotypes between healthy human individuals. Here immunoSEQ multiplex PCR was the method, and the copy in TCRdb shows in-frame clones only, minus some. This sample has a few million clones, with 93% found just once. Sequencing was performed on naive CD8+ T cells from PBMCs. The receptors shown here come from a man between 18 and 29 years old in good health. Some clones in this sample may be carry-over from other donors' samples. Each CDR3 is given without its conserved first and last residue. Fields, in order: V gene, CDR3 protein.

TRBV28 ASRDTGWGNTGELF
TRBV5-6 ASSLVGQGAPGNTIY
TRBV14 ASSQDPAGMGTQY
TRBV10-3 AISDVQTYTQY
TRBV9 ASSGGNIQY
TRBV27 ASKAGGSEQF
TRBV6-1 ASSPGRSYEQY
TRBV14 ASSQDHEQY
TRBV15 APGTSGGENYNEQF
TRBV29-1 SVPKGTGYGYT
TRBV5-1 ASSLGEREGHNEQY
TRBV28 ASSLHLVLTGHRSLETQY
TRBV7-8 ASSQVPRDAEGLYGYT
TRBV20-1 SARDNEQF
TRBV6-1 ASSLREDPLYEQY
TRBV10-1 ASSESGTNTGELF
TRBV30 AWSVQGAGNQPQH
TRBV7-8 ASSTSQGYGYT
TRBV2 ASLQTGGYEQY
TRBV27 ASSLLNPRTGRDEQY
TRBV10-3 AISELTGEGAF
TRBV4-3 ASSARQSTDTQY
TRBV28 ASRSIRNEQY
TRBV29-1 SASSKAQLLGAF
TRBV30 AWSVLDSTEAF
TRBV27 ASSSRGSTGEQY
TRBV7-2 ASSLALTSGSEQY